This T cell receptor beta chain was sequenced during a study of a mutant IDH1 vaccine in newly diagnosed glioma (dated by TCRdb to 2020 to 2022). Turning to the overall study: Of the approximately 35 treated patients, approximately 60% were male and approximately 38% were female, and a mean age of roughly 40 years was recorded. Prior to enrollment, patients had been given standard therapy consisting of radiotherapy alone, temozolomide alone, or radiochemotherapy with temozolomide, with the combination given to most patients. Six visits were used for peripheral blood collection: V03 (baseline), V05, V07, V10, V12 and V13. Longitudinal TCRB deep sequencing was performed for roughly 24 treated patients wherever samples were available for exploratory analyses. General conclusions and limits of the study: It was noted by the authors that analyses of patient blood samples could not be reproduced owing to sample limitations. PBMC samples for TCRB deep sequencing were selected based on availability. Immune responses induced by the vaccine were seen in 90% to 95% of patients across multiple MHC alleles. Pseudoprogression appeared unrelated to alterations in the top peripheral T cell clonotypes detected by TCRB sequencing.

The time point label of this sample denotes: baseline, week 1 (first vaccination visit). In light of the paper, this sample's treatment or condition label describes: pre-vaccination baseline after standard-of-care therapy. The donors had newly diagnosed IDH1-mutant astrocytomas of WHO grade 3 or 4 that showed loss of nuclear ATRX. The samples were drawn from NOA16, a multicentre, single-arm, open-label phase I trial in Germany that tested a mutant IDH1 peptide vaccine in humans for the first time. For immunogenicity testing, the blood drawn at visit V03 was used as the baseline sample. The DNeasy Blood and Tissue Kit was used to extract genomic DNA from EDTA blood for TCRB sequencing. Library preparation employed the immunoSEQ multiplex PCR assay. The hsTCRB Kit was used according to the manufacturer's protocol to amplify rearranged TCR beta chain sequences. Sequencing of TCRB libraries was carried out on an Illumina MiSeq. From the authors' description of their analysis: Demultiplexing, trimming and gene mapping were performed with the kit vendor's proprietary platform. TCRdb stores this immuneACCESS table with in-frame sequences only. Part of the clones is absent; in the studies checked, under half of the shortfall reflects unresolved V genes, and no reason is known for the rest. The V and J calls and clone size were taken over from that table, and D and trimming were inferred from the DNA. The table for this sample lists about 24,000 clones; approximately 91% of them were counted only once. The top ten hold approximately 9.1% of the sample.

From a lookup of the germline V gene, CDR1 and CDR2 are KGHSH and LQKENI. The CDR3 measures 16 amino acids from cysteine to phenylalanine. Of all the DNA, just the CDR3 is kept, 48 bases in frame from base 1. Ends trimmed: V by 3 bases, J by 6 bases; bases unmatched to a gene: 10. A note on this clone: The antigen it binds to is not known. The record has no base qualities; no much larger clone is one base away.

The receptor's source is a young man with glioma. The rearrangement joined TRBV18 to TRBJ2-1, with 8 central nucleotides matching TRBD1. The input for sequencing was PBMCs, taken from a glioma patient treated with radiotherapy, temozolomide or both. The CDR3 protein: CASSPSRRTGINEQFF. The DNA sequence is TGTGCCAGCTCACCGTCTCGGCGGACAGGGATCAATGAGCAGTTCTTC. Where the CDR3 stops, the reference TRBV18 and TRBJ2-1 genes take over; the full variable domain is NAGVMQNPRHLVRRRGQEARLRCSPMKGHSHVYWYRQLPEEGLKFMVYLQKENIIDESGMPKERFSAEFPKEGPSILRIQQVVRGDSAAYFCASSPSRRTGINEQFFGPGTRLTVL.